These T cell receptor beta chains were read from a single sample in a study of response to subunit inactivated influenza vaccine. Each CDR3 protein is one row after TCRdb ran MiXCR on the RT-PCR reads. In the table there are about 520,000 distinct CDR3 sequences, 6.5% to 8% of which are singletons. The sample in question was PBMCs from blood, obtained around 2 years after vaccination. The receptors derive from a man aged 50-75 years who received an inactivated influenza vaccine. The CDR3 runs from the conserved cysteine through the conserved F or W. The D gene is left open where the match is weak. The size field is filled for only some rows; it gives once, few, many or a size class.

CDR3aa | CDR3nt | v_gene | d_gene | abundance | j_gene
CSARDRDRALYEQYF | TGCAGTGCTAGAGATCGGGACAGGGCCCTCTACGAGCAGTACTTC | TRBV20-1 | TRBD1 | NA | TRBJ2-7
CASSNNPGNRNNYGYTF | TGTGCCAGCAGCAACAACCCAGGGAACCGAAATAACTATGGCTACACCTTC | TRBV12-3/TRBV12-4 | NA | few | TRBJ1-2
CASSFESFFGVDTEAFF | TGTGCCAGCAGTTTCGAGTCGTTCTTTGGAGTAGACACTGAAGCTTTCTTT | TRBV12-3/TRBV12-4 | NA | many | TRBJ1-1
CASALAGNTGELFF | TGTGCCAGTGCCCTAGCGGGTAACACCGGGGAGCTGTTTTTT | TRBV19 | TRBD2 | few | TRBJ2-2
CASSQERATQYF | TGTGCCAGCAGCCAAGAGCGGGCTACGCAGTATTTT | TRBV3-1 | NA | NA | TRBJ2-3
CASRLAGYEQYF | TGTGCCAGCAGACTAGCGGGCTACGAGCAGTACTTC | TRBV12-3/TRBV12-4 | TRBD2 | many | TRBJ2-7
CASGAGGRYEQFF | TGTGCCAGCGGGGCGGGGGGGCGATATGAGCAGTTCTTC | TRBV28 | TRBD2 | NA | TRBJ2-1
CSAWDPQVVNEQFF | TGCAGTGCCTGGGACCCCCAGGTTGTCAATGAGCAGTTCTTC | TRBV20-1 | NA | NA | TRBJ2-1
CASRNQGAWEKLFF | TGTGCCAGCAGAAATCAGGGGGCTTGGGAAAAACTGTTTTTT | TRBV12-3/TRBV12-4 | TRBD1 | NA | TRBJ1-4
CASSSTWDAEQFF | TGTGCCAGCAGCTCGACCTGGGACGCTGAGCAGTTCTTC | TRBV5-6 | NA | few | TRBJ2-1
CSVLRLDTEAFF | TGCAGCGTCCTTAGACTGGACACTGAAGCTTTCTTT | TRBV29-1 | NA | NA | TRBJ1-1
CASSQALSTHYGYTF | TGCGCCAGCAGCCAAGCGCTGAGTACCCACTATGGCTACACCTTC | TRBV4-3 | NA | many | TRBJ1-2
CSARDGSLDNEQFF | TGCAGTGCTAGAGATGGTTCCCTTGACAATGAGCAGTTCTTC | TRBV20-1 | NA | few | TRBJ2-1
CASSLGASGRRETQYF | TGCGCCAGCAGCTTGGGGGCTAGCGGGAGGAGAGAGACCCAGTACTTC | TRBV5-1 | TRBD2 | few | TRBJ2-5
CASSRSGRSSYEQYF | TGTGCCAGCAGCCGTAGCGGAAGGAGCTCCTACGAGCAGTACTTC | TRBV3-1 | NA | NA | TRBJ2-7
CASRGPSFGDAALNEQYF | TGCGCCAGCAGAGGCCCTAGTTTTGGGGACGCAGCCCTCAACGAGCAGTACTTC | TRBV5-1 | NA | NA | TRBJ2-7
CSARVWWLAGGPGSTDTQYF | TGCAGTGCTAGAGTTTGGTGGCTAGCGGGGGGGCCGGGAAGCACAGATACGCAGTATTTT | TRBV20-1 | TRBD2 | few | TRBJ2-3
CASSRLQAGANVLTF | TGTGCCAGCAGCCGCCTCCAAGCTGGGGCCAACGTCCTGACTTTC | TRBV4-2 | NA | many | TRBJ2-6
CSARGQVFSYEQYF | TGCAGTGCTAGAGGGCAGGTTTTCTCCTACGAGCAGTACTTC | TRBV20-1 | NA | NA | TRBJ2-7
CASSGQGTHQETQYF | TGCGCCAGCAGCGGACAGGGTACCCACCAAGAGACCCAGTACTTC | TRBV5-1 | TRBD1 | NA | TRBJ2-5
CASSSRQGEHF | TGTGCCAGCAGTTCGAGACAGGGTGAGCATTTT | TRBV28 | TRBD1 | many | TRBJ1-5
CARSLIGPNTEAFF | TGTGCCAGAAGCTTAATCGGACCTAACACTGAAGCTTTCTTT | TRBV11-2 | NA | once | TRBJ1-1
CASSQPGRDTQETQYF | TGTGCCAGCTCACAGCCTGGGCGGGACACCCAAGAGACCCAGTACTTC | TRBV18 | NA | many | TRBJ2-5
CASSLIEGNTEAFF | TGTGCCAGCAGTTTAATAGAGGGGAACACTGAAGCTTTCTTT | TRBV12-3/TRBV12-4 | NA | NA | TRBJ1-1
CASSLTPGPDTGELFF | TGTGCCAGCAGCTTAACCCCAGGGCCGGATACCGGGGAGCTGTTTTTT | TRBV7-9 | NA | many | TRBJ2-2
CASSAGTIRNEQYF | TGTGCCAGCAGCGCGGGGACTATCAGGAACGAGCAGTACTTC | TRBV5-5 | TRBD2 | NA | TRBJ2-7
CSAPNRRQETQYF | TGCAGTGCTCCGAACAGGAGACAAGAGACCCAGTACTTC | TRBV20-1 | NA | NA | TRBJ2-5
CASRETVGAEAFF | TGTGCCAGCAGGGAGACGGTGGGCGCTGAAGCTTTCTTT | TRBV6-1 | NA | NA | TRBJ1-1
CIAGEDAYEQYF | TGCATCGCGGGGGAAGACGCCTACGAGCAGTACTTC | TRBV20-1 | TRBD2 | few | TRBJ2-7
CASSLDGREQETQYF | TGTGCCAGCAGCTTGGACGGCAGAGAACAAGAGACCCAGTACTTC | TRBV5-5 | NA | few | TRBJ2-5
CSARDFRTADEQYF | TGCAGTGCTAGAGATTTTAGGACAGCGGACGAGCAGTACTTC | TRBV20-1 | NA | few | TRBJ2-7
CASSKDSFQETQYF | TGTGCCAGCAGCAAGGACAGCTTCCAAGAGACCCAGTACTTC | TRBV11-2 | NA | NA | TRBJ2-5
CASSATLATLASEQFF | TGTGCCAGCAGCGCGACACTAGCGACCCTAGCTAGTGAGCAGTTCTTC | TRBV9 | TRBD2 | many | TRBJ2-1
CASTRSGNGYTF | TGCGCCAGCACCCGATCAGGGAATGGCTACACCTTC | TRBV5-1 | NA | NA | TRBJ1-2
CASSQVVAGEFTDTQYF | TGTGCCAGCAGCCAAGTTGTAGCGGGGGAATTCACAGATACGCAGTATTTT | TRBV4-2 | TRBD2 | few | TRBJ2-3
CASSQDGAPLLHF | TGTGCCAGCAGCCAAGACGGGGCCCCACTCCTCCACTTT | TRBV3-1 | NA | few | TRBJ1-6
CASSQDWPSNQPQHF | TGCGCCAGCAGCCAAGACTGGCCAAGCAATCAGCCCCAGCATTTT | TRBV4-3 | NA | NA | TRBJ1-5
CASSQGAGLQQETQYF | TGTGCCAGCAGCCAAGGGGCCGGACTACAACAAGAGACCCAGTACTTC | TRBV14 | NA | few | TRBJ2-5
CSASHPGPTYEQYF | TGCAGTGCTTCCCATCCGGGACCCACCTACGAGCAGTACTTC | TRBV20-1 | NA | few | TRBJ2-7
CASSPIAGRTYEQYF | TGCGCCAGCAGCCCTATAGCGGGACGAACCTACGAGCAGTACTTC | TRBV4-1 | TRBD2 | NA | TRBJ2-7
CASSLETGSYEQYF | TGCGCCAGCAGCTTGGAGACAGGCTCCTACGAGCAGTACTTC | TRBV5-1 | NA | many | TRBJ2-7
CASSPPGRKGETQYF | TGTGCCAGCAGCCCTCCGGGACGCAAGGGGGAGACCCAGTACTTC | TRBV6-1 | NA | few | TRBJ2-5
CASSLGVAGGLETQYF | TGTGCTAGCAGCTTAGGCGTAGCGGGGGGTCTGGAGACCCAGTACTTC | TRBV7-7 | TRBD2 | few | TRBJ2-5
CASSYWSNQPQHF | TGTGCCAGCAGTTATTGGAGCAATCAGCCCCAGCATTTT | TRBV6-2/TRBV6-3 | NA | few | TRBJ1-5
CASSPGGLTTDTQYF | TGTGCCAGCAGCCCGGGGGGACTTACCACAGATACGCAGTATTTT | TRBV5-6 | TRBD2 | few | TRBJ2-3
CASSQDYAREQFF | TGCGCCAGCAGCCAAGATTACGCGCGGGAGCAGTTCTTC | TRBV4-1 | NA | NA | TRBJ2-1
CSAGGGKVSYEQYF | TGCAGCGCTGGGGGGGGAAAAGTATCCTACGAGCAGTACTTC | TRBV29-1 | TRBD2 | NA | TRBJ2-7
CASSQGLAGRTGELFF | TGTGCCAGCAGCCAGGGACTAGCGGGCCGCACCGGGGAGCTGTTTTTT | TRBV13 | TRBD2 | many | TRBJ2-2
CSVERQMNTEAFF | TGCAGCGTTGAAAGACAGATGAACACTGAAGCTTTCTTT | TRBV29-1 | NA | many | TRBJ1-1
CSAREGTGGFNEQYF | TGCAGTGCTAGAGAAGGGACAGGGGGCTTCAACGAGCAGTACTTC | TRBV20-1 | TRBD1 | many | TRBJ2-7
CSATGLAASRAQYF | TGCAGTGCTACGGGACTAGCGGCCTCCCGGGCCCAGTACTTC | TRBV20-1 | TRBD2 | many | TRBJ2-5
CASSLAGAFANTGELFF | TGTGCCAGCAGTTTAGCGGGAGCATTCGCGAACACCGGGGAGCTGTTTTTT | TRBV12-3/TRBV12-4 | NA | few | TRBJ2-2
CASSWGQTYEQYF | TGTGCCAGCAGTTGGGGACAAACCTACGAGCAGTACTTC | TRBV12-3/TRBV12-4 | NA | many | TRBJ2-7
CASSLETGGGYGYTF | TGTGCCAGCAGCTTAGAGACAGGGGGCGGCTATGGCTACACCTTC | TRBV7-2 | TRBD1 | few | TRBJ1-2
CASRVRDRVTTDTQYF | TGTGCCAGTAGGGTCCGGGACAGGGTTACCACAGATACGCAGTATTTT | TRBV19 | TRBD1 | NA | TRBJ2-3
CATSAGLAPYEQYF | TGTGCCACCAGTGCGGGGCTGGCCCCCTACGAGCAGTACTTC | TRBV24-1 | NA | NA | TRBJ2-7
CASSLVSGSPGELFF | TGCGCCAGCAGCTTGGTCAGCGGGTCCCCCGGGGAGCTGTTTTTT | TRBV5-1 | NA | NA | TRBJ2-2
CSASGGAGNGYTF | TGCAGCGCTAGCGGGGGCGCTGGGAATGGCTACACCTTC | TRBV29-1 | NA | few | TRBJ1-2
CASSPSGSIETQYF | TGTGCCAGCAGCCCGTCCGGGTCCATTGAGACCCAGTACTTC | TRBV7-6 | NA | many | TRBJ2-5